What follows are 12 T cell receptor beta chains derived from one specimen sequenced in a study of CD8 T cells in Susac syndrome. Reverse transcription of roughly 0.5 to 1 ug RNA was performed with random hexamers. TCRdb analysed the immunoSEQ multiplex PCR reads with MiXCR anew, one entry per CDR3 protein. This table has hundreds of thousands of distinct CDR3 sequences, approximately 85% appearing once. The sequencing input was CD8+ T cells from PBMCs. These receptors all come from a human donor with multiple sclerosis.

This chain joins TRBV27 and TRBJ2-2; D remains unclear. Trimming stripped 10 bases from V and 4 bases from J, with 10 bases between. Per germline, CDR1 MNHEY and CDR2 SMNVEV (reference sequence). This CDR3 comprises 12 residues. The CDR3 DNA reads TGTGCCACCTGGGCGTTCACCGGGGAGCTGTTTTTT. Its translation: CATWAFTGELFF.

J is TRBJ2-7 and V is TRBV12-3 or TRBV12-4; D is perhaps TRBD1 or TRBD2 (5 bases each). This CDR3 has 14 amino acids. The V end was cut by 6 bases, the J end by 2 bases, with 14 bases between. In DNA form, the CDR3 reads TGTGCCAGCAGGCCGGGACCTAGAACCTACGAGCAGTACTTC. Its protein product is CASRPGPRTYEQYF.

The genes are TRBV9 and TRBJ2-7; D is unclear. V lost 4 bases, J lost 6 bases, and 17 bases lay in between. Per the germline V gene, CDR1 is SGDLS and CDR2 is YYNGEE. The CDR3 sequence is 14 residues long. The CDR3 is CASSPPVRGGEQYF. The CDR3 coding sequence is TGTGCCAGCAGCCCCCCAGTAAGAGGTGGCGAGCAGTACTTC.

The chain recombines TRBV6-4 with TRBJ2-6; D might be TRBD1 (6 bases). V gave up 7 bases and J gave up 1 base, with 14 bases separating them. Germline CDR1 reads MRHNA; CDR2 reads SNTAGT. The CDR3 length is 16 residues. The CDR3 is CASMDSPGSGANVLTF. The CDR3 DNA reads as TGTGCCAGCATGGACAGTCCGGGGTCTGGGGCCAACGTCCTGACTTTC.

The rearrangement links TRBV20-1 to TRBJ2-1, with 10 nucleotides matching TRBD2. The CDR3 covers 15 residues. CDR1 is DFQATT, CDR2 SNEGSKA, per germline (reference sequence). Trimming removed 1 base from V and 1 base from J; junction bases left unmatched: 1. The CDR3 protein is CSARGSGRSYNEQFF. The CDR3 DNA reads as TGCAGTGCTAGAGGTAGCGGGAGGTCCTACAATGAGCAGTTCTTC.

This clonotype is a singleton in its sample. This chain's CDR3 is CAWSPEFSYEQYF. The CDR3 DNA reads TGTGCCTGGAGTCCAGAGTTCTCCTACGAGCAGTACTTC. The rearrangement uses TRBV30 and TRBJ2-7; D unclear. CDR1 GTSNPN and CDR2 SVGIG come from the germline V gene (reference sequence). V lost 2 bases and J lost 0, with 8 bases in between. The length of the CDR3 is 13 residues.

This clonotype was seen once. V is TRBV28 and J is TRBJ1-1, with a tentative D call TRBD1 (5 bases). V was pared by 6 bases and J by 4 bases, with 12 bases between. Germline V lookup: CDR1 MDHEN, CDR2 SYDVKM. This CDR3 has 13 amino acids. CDR3 loop: CASSPQTATEAFF. In DNA form, the CDR3 reads TGTGCCAGCAGCCCGCAGACAGCCACTGAAGCTTTCTTT.

The chain joins TRBV24-1 to TRBJ2-1; 11 nucleotides align to TRBD2. Unmatched junction bases numbered 3, after V lost 5 bases and J lost 7 bases. In germline, CDR1 is KGHDR, CDR2 SFDVKD. CDR3 length: 14 amino acids. CDR3 nucleotide sequence: TGTGCCACCAGTGCCACTAGCGGGGGTAATGAGCAGTTCTTC. The encoded protein is CATSATSGGNEQFF.

The chain has TRBV20-1 and TRBJ2-3, with TRBD2 matching over 8 bases. V was pared by 5 bases and J by 4 bases, with 8 bases of the junction left unmatched. CDR1 and CDR2 from the germline V gene are DFQATT and SNEGSKA (reference sequence). The length of the CDR3 is 14 residues. In DNA form, the CDR3 reads TGCAGTGCTCCCCCGGGACTAGGTGCAGATACGCAGTATTTT. It yields the protein CSAPPGLGADTQYF.

The V and J genes are TRBV6-1 and TRBJ2-1; 8 bases map to TRBD2. The germline CDR1 and CDR2 sequences are MNHNS and SASEGT. The CDR3 is 15 amino acids. V shed 6 bases and J 0 bases; nucleotides not matched to a gene: 4. The CDR3 DNA reads as TGTGCCAGCAGGGAACTAGCGGACTCCTACAATGAGCAGTTCTTC. This sequence encodes CASRELADSYNEQFF.

J is TRBJ1-4 and V is TRBV25-1, with D unresolved. V shed 4 bases and J shed 12 bases, with 6 bases lying between them. In germline, CDR1 is MGHDK, CDR2 SYGVNS. The CDR3 sequence is 10 residues long. The CDR3: CASSGPQLFF. The CDR3 nucleotides read TGTGCCAGCAGTGGCCCGCAACTGTTTTTT. Combining the CDR3 with reference TRBV25-1 and TRBJ1-4 gives the whole variable domain EADIYQTPRYLVIGTGKKITLECSQTMGHDKMYWYQQDPGMELHLIHYSYGVNSTEKGDLSSESTVSRIRTEHFPLTLESARPSHTSQYLCASSGPQLFFGSGTQLSVL.

This clonotype showed up just a few times. This sequence joins TRBV27 and TRBJ2-7; 10 nucleotides align to TRBD2. Per germline, CDR1 MNHEY and CDR2 SMNVEV (reference sequence). After removal of 7 bases from V and 7 bases from J, the junction contained 4 bases not matched to a gene. This CDR3 contains 12 residues. This CDR3 reads CASTSGSREQYF. CDR3 in DNA: TGTGCCAGCACTAGCGGGAGTCGTGAGCAGTACTTC.